This record covers a single T cell receptor beta chain. This CDR3 spans 14 amino acids. The V and J ends lost 6 bases and 0 bases, in that order; junction bases with no gene match: 5. The germline gives CDR1 LGHDT, CDR2 YNNKEL (reference sequence). The authors' processing: The assay estimated nucleated cells by amplifying reference gene primers. The data were produced by immunoSEQ multiplex PCR, yet TCRdb's version contains in-frame clones alone and is incomplete. The D gene and trimming were derived from the DNA, and the V and J assignments and clone size from that table. This table has approximately 20,000 clones, nearly 90% appearing once. The source of the sample is a study of blood T cell repertoires in COVID-19. Across the whole study: Acute and convalescent COVID-19 specimens originated in the United States, Italy and Spain. The cDNA or gDNA used as material had been derived from T cells, B-cell-depleted T cells, or PBMCs.

This clonotype originated in a human donor with active COVID-19. The donor label of this sample is uncertain. The rearrangement links TRBV3-1 (or the pseudogene TRBV3-2) to TRBJ2-7, with TRBD1 matching 7 bases. The material sequenced was peripheral blood. In DNA, the CDR3 is TGTGCCAGCAGTCCGCCAGGGGGCTCCTACGAGCAGTACTTC. It encodes CASSPPGGSYEQYF.